Listed below are T cell receptor beta chains from one sample, sequenced in a study of blood T cell repertoires in COVID-19. Profiled with immunoSEQ multiplex PCR; TCRdb holds only in-frame clones, not every one. Found here are roughly 150,000 clones, around 88% of them singletons; the top ten hold about 5%. The sequenced sample consisted of peripheral blood. These receptors were taken from a human donor in a cohort sampled during active COVID-19. Each CDR3 is given with its conserved first and last residue. Fields, in order: CDR3 DNA, CDR3 protein, J gene, D gene, CDR3 length, V gene, clone size. D genes are given only for firm matches. The size field is filled for only some rows; it gives once, few, many or a size class.

TGTGCCAGCAGGCCCAGCGGGAGGGGCACAGATACGCAGTATTTT	CASRPSGRGTDTQYF	TRBJ2-3	TRBD2	15	TRBV6-8	few
TGTGCGCTTAACAAGGGGGTAGATACGCAGTATTTT	CALNKGVDTQYF	TRBJ2-3	NA	12	TRBV30	NA
TGTGCCAGCAGACGGGAGAACACTGAAGCTTTCTTT	CASRRENTEAFF	TRBJ1-1	NA	12	TRBV2	NA
TGTGCCTGGAGTGTTGGACAGGGGGATAATTCACCCCTCCACTTT	CAWSVGQGDNSPLHF	TRBJ1-6	TRBD1	15	TRBV30	medium-sized
TGCGCCAGCAGCCAGGGGACAGCATATAATTCACCCCTCCACTTT	CASSQGTAYNSPLHF	TRBJ1-6	TRBD1	15	TRBV4-3	NA
TGCAGCGATCCGGGACAGGGAGCCTACGAGCAGTACTTC	CSDPGQGAYEQYF	TRBJ2-7	TRBD1	13	TRBV29-1	NA
TGTGCCAGCTCACCACGGCCCCCAGGGATCCATAATGAGCAGTTCTTC	CASSPRPPGIHNEQFF	TRBJ2-1	NA	16	TRBV18	NA
TGTGCCAGCAGCTTAGCGCTGGGGGGGTACGAGCAGTACTTC	CASSLALGGYEQYF	TRBJ2-7	TRBD2	14	TRBV7-2	once
TGCGCCAGCAGCCATGGACAGTTCAACACTGAAGCTTTCTTT	CASSHGQFNTEAFF	TRBJ1-1	NA	14	TRBV5-1	few
TGTGCCAGCAGTTTTTTAGCAGGGGGTGTTCAGCCCCAGCATTTT	CASSFLAGGVQPQHF	TRBJ1-5	TRBD1	15	TRBV28	once
TGTGCCAGCAGGCGGGGGACAGGGGGCCTCTACGAGCAGTACTTC	CASRRGTGGLYEQYF	TRBJ2-7	TRBD1	15	TRBV28	once
TGTGCCAGCAGCGCTGCCTACGAGCAGTACTTC	CASSAAYEQYF	TRBJ2-7	NA	11	TRBV9	NA
TGCAGCGTTGGCTCGGCCGGGTGGAACACTGAAGCTTTCTTT	CSVGSAGWNTEAFF	TRBJ1-1	NA	14	TRBV29-1	NA
TGCGCCAGCAGCTTTGGCAGGGAGGGTGAGCAGTACTTC	CASSFGREGEQYF	TRBJ2-7	TRBD2	13	TRBV5-1	NA
TGTGCCAGCAGCTTTGCCAGGGGTTCGGAAAAACTGTTTTTT	CASSFARGSEKLFF	TRBJ1-4	NA	14	TRBV7-2	NA
TGTGCCAGCAGTTTAGCGACCAGCTCCTACAATGAGCAGTTCTTC	CASSLATSSYNEQFF	TRBJ2-1	NA	15	TRBV6-5	NA
TGTGCCAGCAGTTTCGGGACACCATCCTCGCAAAAACTGTTTTTT	CASSFGTPSSQKLFF	TRBJ1-4	NA	15	TRBV6-6	NA
TGTGCCAGCAGCTTGAGGACAGGGGATTCACCCCTCCACTTT	CASSLRTGDSPLHF	TRBJ1-6	TRBD1	14	TRBV11-1	once
TGTGCCAGTAGCTTACAGGGGGACTATGGCTACACCTTC	CASSLQGDYGYTF	TRBJ1-2	TRBD1	13	TRBV6-5	NA
TGTGCCAGCAGCTTAGTGGGTGGGCGCACACAAGAGACCCAGTACTTC	CASSLVGGRTQETQYF	TRBJ2-5	NA	16	TRBV7-8	NA
TGTGCCAGCAGCCCAAGGGGGCCTGGAAACACCATATATTTT	CASSPRGPGNTIYF	TRBJ1-3	TRBD1	14	TRBV11-3	NA
TGTGCCAGCAGCCCTCCCTTTTATCGGGACAGTACCTCTGGGGCCAACGTCCTGACTTTC	CASSPPFYRDSTSGANVLTF	TRBJ2-6	TRBD1	20	TRBV6-2/TRBV6-3	NA
TGTGCCAGCAGCCTCAGCGGGGGGCTCTACGAGCAGTACTTC	CASSLSGGLYEQYF	TRBJ2-7	TRBD2	14	TRBV11-2	NA
TGTGCCAGCAGTTTATGGGCTAGCGGGATTACCTACGAGCAGTACTTC	CASSLWASGITYEQYF	TRBJ2-7	TRBD2	16	TRBV27	NA
TGCGCCAGCAGCTTACCCCGGGACAGCCCGAACACTGAAGCTTTCTTT	CASSLPRDSPNTEAFF	TRBJ1-1	TRBD1	16	TRBV5-1	NA
TGTGCCACCAGCAGAGATTATTCCTCCTACGAGCAGTACTTC	CATSRDYSSYEQYF	TRBJ2-7	NA	14	TRBV15	NA
TGTGCCAGCTCAACCGGGACTGGGGCCTACGAGCAGTACTTC	CASSTGTGAYEQYF	TRBJ2-7	NA	14	TRBV18	NA
TGTGCCAGCAGTTTATTATTAGGAGGACAGGGGTATGGCTACACCTTC	CASSLLLGGQGYGYTF	TRBJ1-2	TRBD1	16	TRBV6-5	NA
TGTGCCAGCAGCACCCGACAGGCCCCTTCTTCTAACTATGGCTACACCTTC	CASSTRQAPSSNYGYTF	TRBJ1-2	NA	17	TRBV7-3	NA
TGTGCCAGCAGCTTACGGACAGGGGGCGACGAGCAGTACTTC	CASSLRTGGDEQYF	TRBJ2-7	TRBD1	14	TRBV5-4	once
TGTGCCAGCAGTTTAAGAGTTGCCCGGGAGACCCAGTACTTC	CASSLRVARETQYF	TRBJ2-5	NA	14	TRBV27	NA
TGTGCCAGCAGCAATGGACTAGCGGGTACCCGGGCAGATACGCAGTATTTT	CASSNGLAGTRADTQYF	TRBJ2-3	NA	17	TRBV21-1	NA
TGTGCCAGTAGTATCGGGACAGGGTTCGGTCAGCCCCAGCATTTT	CASSIGTGFGQPQHF	TRBJ1-5	TRBD1	15	TRBV19	NA
TGTGCCAGCAGCTTGACTAGCACAGATACGCAGTATTTT	CASSLTSTDTQYF	TRBJ2-3	NA	13	TRBV5-4	NA
TGTGCCAGCAGCGTAGATAGGGGCCCCTACAATGAGCAGTTCTTC	CASSVDRGPYNEQFF	TRBJ2-1	NA	15	TRBV9	once
TGTGCCAGTAGTATGAGGCTAGCGGAGCGCACCGGGGAGCTGTTTTTT	CASSMRLAERTGELFF	TRBJ2-2	TRBD2	16	TRBV19	once
TGTGCCAGCAGCTTAGTCGCTAGCTCCTACAATGAGCAGTTCTTC	CASSLVASSYNEQFF	TRBJ2-1	NA	15	TRBV7-3	NA
TGTGCCAGCTCCCAGGGTCCTGGCTACACCTTC	CASSQGPGYTF	TRBJ1-2	NA	11	TRBV25-1	NA
TGTGCCAGCAGTTTAACAGGGGTAAATGAAAAACTGTTTTTT	CASSLTGVNEKLFF	TRBJ1-4	TRBD1	14	TRBV28	NA
TGTGCCAGCAGTTTAACCCGGGGGGGTTCCACTGAAGCTTTCTTT	CASSLTRGGSTEAFF	TRBJ1-1	NA	15	TRBV28	NA
TGTGCCAGCAGTTTCGCCATACGGGACAGGGCGTTAGAAGCTTTCTTT	CASSFAIRDRALEAFF	TRBJ1-1	TRBD1	16	TRBV28	NA
TGTGCCAGCAGAGACGGAGCGCAAGAGACCCAGTACTTC	CASRDGAQETQYF	TRBJ2-5	NA	13	TRBV3-1/TRBV3-2	NA
TGTGCCAGCAGTTTAATAGTCACCTCGAACACCGGGGAGCTGTTTTTT	CASSLIVTSNTGELFF	TRBJ2-2	NA	16	TRBV28	many
TGTGCCTGGAGTCCGGGGGGTGGCTACACCTTC	CAWSPGGGYTF	TRBJ1-2	NA	11	TRBV30	NA
TGTGCCAGCAGCCCAGGGGCGGGAGCTTACGAGCAGTACTTC	CASSPGAGAYEQYF	TRBJ2-7	NA	14	TRBV7-9	NA
TGCGCCAGCAGCGTGACTAGCGGGAGCAACGAGCAGTACTTC	CASSVTSGSNEQYF	TRBJ2-7	TRBD2	14	TRBV5-1	NA
TGCGCCAGCAGCTTTGGGGCGGGAAACTATCTCCACTTT	CASSFGAGNYLHF	TRBJ1-6	NA	13	TRBV4-3	once
TGTGCCAGCAGCGTAACCTCCTGGGGACTTTACAATGAGCAGTTCTTC	CASSVTSWGLYNEQFF	TRBJ2-1	NA	16	TRBV9	NA